This T cell receptor (beta chain) came from a study of T cell repertoires in cytomegalovirus infection. Study at large: CMV epitopes that were recently identified and HLA-C-restricted were used alongside well-studied HLA-B-restricted ones. It was the public TCR beta signatures that indicated both CMV infection and matching HLA type.

Of note for this clonotype: The antigen remains unidentified.

Points from the study as a whole: Totalled public TCR beta family frequency picked out people who carried CMV plus the relevant HLA. HLA-C-restricted CMV-specific TCR beta clonotypes prevailed in the ex vivo response.

CDR1 SQVTM and CDR2 ANQGSEA come from the germline V gene. The V end was cut by 7 bases, the J end by 5 bases, with 20 bases between. This CDR3 has 14 residues. MiXCR, applied by TCRdb to the reads, yields one record per CDR3 protein. The repertoire holds about 480,000 distinct CDR3 sequences, with about 33% as singletons. V usage is TRBV29-1 and J usage is TRBJ1-1, with D maybe TRBD1 (6 bases). The TCR sequence derives from a human donor in good health (CMV status not recorded). Some clones in this sample may be carry-over from other donors' samples. The sample in question was cultured PBMCs, obtained from culture after CMV antigen stimulation. The CDR3 sequence is CSGRFSDQGTEAFF. CDR3 bases: TGCAGCGGACGTTTTAGTGACCAGGGGACTGAAGCTTTCTTT.